A single sample is the source of the 20 T cell receptor beta chains below, sequenced in a study of preoperative IRX-2 immunotherapy in early breast cancer (dated by TCRdb to the late 2010s). The library was obtained by the immunoSEQ multiplex PCR assay. The table comes from immuneACCESS by way of TCRdb, which keeps in-frame sequences with V and J called. Part of the clones is missing from these tables; in studies checked, under half for an unresolved V gene and the rest for unknown reasons. In all, the sample holds approximately 100,000 clones, and 86% of those were seen once. Clones ranked in the top ten supply about 2% of the sample. The label giving this sample's treatment or condition can be read as: preoperative locoregional IRX-2 cytokine immunotherapy. Here the sequenced sample was tumor tissue, taken after IRX-2 immunotherapy. These receptors were obtained from a human donor with breast cancer.

The chain uses TRBV19 and TRBJ2-1, with D possibly matching TRBD2 (5 bases). Germline loops: CDR1 LNHDA, CDR2 SQIVND (reference sequence). V was clipped by 5 bases and J by 6 bases, with 14 bases between them. The CDR3 spans 14 residues. CDR3 DNA sequence: TGTGCCAGTAGTTTCCCTTGGCTAGCCAATGAGCAGTTCTTC. Its translation: CASSFPWLANEQFF.

The gene calls are TRBV28 and TRBJ2-1; no reliable D call. CDR1 and CDR2 from the germline V gene are MDHEN and SYDVKM. This CDR3 comprises 14 residues. Trimming took off 2 bases at V and 5 bases at J, with 10 bases between the two ends. The CDR3 region is CASSLRVKHNEQFF. The CDR3 DNA reads TGTGCCAGCAGTTTACGGGTCAAGCACAATGAGCAGTTCTTC. Supplemented by reference TRBV28 and TRBJ2-1, the full variable domain reads DVKVTQSSRYLVKRTGEKVFLECVQDMDHENMFWYRQDPGLGLRLIYFSYDVKMKEKGDIPEGYSVSREKKERFSLILESASTNQTSMYLCASSLRVKHNEQFFGPGTRLTVL.

V is TRBV5-1 and J is TRBJ2-3, with D possibly being TRBD2 (5 bases). The ends were cut back, 2 bases at V and 2 bases at J, with 12 bases in the middle. The length of the CDR3 is 15 residues. From germline, CDR1 is SGHRS and CDR2 YFSETQ. CDR3 protein: CASSLGGGVTDTQYF. For the CDR3, the DNA is TGCGCCAGCAGCTTAGGCGGAGGAGTCACAGATACGCAGTATTTT.

This clone was observed a single time. The CDR3 region has the DNA TGTGCCAGCAGCTCAGGACTAGCGGGAGACACGGGGCTAAATGAGCAGTTCTTC. This encodes CASSSGLAGDTGLNEQFF. This chain connects TRBV11-3 to TRBJ2-1; 13 positions agree with TRBD2. Germline assignment: CDR1 SGHNT and CDR2 YENEEA. The CDR3 extends over 18 amino acids. V lost 4 bases to trimming and J lost 7 bases; unmatched junction nucleotides: 13.

The chain recombines TRBV23-1 with TRBJ1-1; TRBD1 is a possible D gene (6 bases). TRBV23-1 is assigned to the ORF class and has an uncertain function. Between the trimmed V and J ends, which lost 6 bases and 1 base, there was a span of 9 bases. The CDR3 sequence is 13 residues long. CDR3 sequence: CASSVQGNTEAFF. The CDR3 nucleotides are TGCGCCAGCAGCGTACAGGGGAACACTGAAGCTTTCTTT.

The chain is built from TRBV18 and TRBJ2-2; possibly TRBD2 for D (5 bases). This CDR3 is built from 16 residues. The V end was cut by 2 bases, the J end by 6 bases, with 16 bases between. Germline lookup yields CDR1 KGHSH and CDR2 LQKENI. The CDR3 coding sequence is TGTGCCAGCTCACCAGGGCCTAGCATGCGTTCCGGGGAGCTGTTTTTT. This encodes CASSPGPSMRSGELFF.

CDR3 bases: TGCGCCAGCAGCTTGGAACTAGCGGGAGGGCGGCAGTTCTTC. The encoded protein is CASSLELAGGRQFF. The chain links TRBV5-1 to TRBJ2-1; 13 bases agree with TRBD2. V dropped 0 bases and J dropped 12; count of bases not matched to a gene: 3. The CDR3 totals 14 residues. Per germline, CDR1 SGHRS and CDR2 YFSETQ.

The chain joins TRBV18 to TRBJ2-5; no clear D gene. Germline CDR1 KGHSH, CDR2 LQKENI. Trimming shortened V by 3 bases and J by 3 bases, and 8 bases separated the two germline ends. The length of the CDR3 is 13 residues. The CDR3 DNA is TGTGCCAGCTCACCCACAAGGGAAGAGACCCAGTACTTC. It yields the protein CASSPTREETQYF.

This clone is a singleton in its sample. V usage is TRBV19 and J usage is TRBJ2-2; D is tentatively TRBD1 or TRBD2 (6 bases each). This CDR3 comprises 16 residues. Germline V lookup: CDR1 LNHDA, CDR2 SQIVND (reference sequence). Deletions cut 2 bases from V and 4 bases from J, with 14 bases between. The CDR3 reads CASSIRGARSTGELFF. The CDR3 region has the DNA TGTGCCAGTAGTATAAGGGGGGCAAGGTCCACCGGGGAGCTGTTTTTT.

The chain links TRBV5-1 to TRBJ2-1, with D unresolved. Trimming removed 7 bases from V and 7 bases from J, with 18 bases in between. CDR1 and CDR2 (germline): SGHRS, YFSETQ. CDR3 length equals 14 residues. This CDR3 reads CASQEPGSRNEQFF. CDR3 sequence (DNA): TGCGCCAGCCAAGAGCCCGGCAGTCGTAATGAGCAGTTCTTC.

The chain is built from TRBV1 and TRBJ2-7; the D call TRBD2 from the table was never checked on the DNA. TRBV1 is termed a pseudogene. The CDR3 consists of 16 residues. The CDR3 is CTSSHERLAGGHEQYF. CDR3 coding DNA: TGCACCAGCAGCCACGAGAGACTAGCGGGGGGTCATGAGCAGTACTTC.

This chain connects TRBV6-8 to TRBJ1-1, with 9 bases lining up with TRBD1. Germline V lookup: CDR1 MNHGY, CDR2 SAAAGT. V lost 2 bases to trimming and J lost 5 bases; unmatched junction nucleotides: 6. CDR3 size: 15 residues. Written as DNA, the CDR3 is TGTGCCAGCAGTTACACCAGACAGGGGGTGACTGAAGCTTTCTTT. It yields the protein CASSYTRQGVTEAFF.

This chain joins TRBV6-7 and TRBJ1-2; weak D call: TRBD1 (5 bases). TRBV6-7 qualifies as an ORF whose function is uncertain. This CDR3 contains 15 residues. Trimming stripped 2 bases from V and 0 bases from J, with 10 bases between. In DNA, the CDR3 is TGTGCCAGCAGTTACGGAGACAGTGCTAACTATGGCTACACCTTC. This encodes CASSYGDSANYGYTF.

The V call is TRBV19, the J call TRBJ1-1, with D unclear. This CDR3 contains 14 residues. In germline, CDR1 is LNHDA, CDR2 SQIVND (reference sequence). V shed 7 bases and J shed 1 base, with 13 bases lying between them. DNA for the CDR3: TGTGCCAGTATGAGGAGATCCACGAACACTGAAGCTTTCTTT. It translates to CASMRRSTNTEAFF.

V usage is TRBV19 and J usage is TRBJ1-1, with TRBD1 as a possible D gene (5 bases). Trimming removed 7 bases at V and 1 base at J, with 16 bases between. Per germline, CDR1 LNHDA and CDR2 SQIVND (reference sequence). CDR3 length equals 15 residues. The CDR3 is CASTGASRTNTEAFF. CDR3 DNA: TGTGCCAGTACCGGGGCGTCTCGGACGAACACTGAAGCTTTCTTT.

The chain carries TRBV5-1 and TRBJ1-2; 8 nucleotides agree with TRBD1. Germline-derived CDR1 and CDR2 are SGHRS and YFSETQ. This CDR3 has 14 amino acids. The V segment lost 3 bases and the J segment 4 bases; nucleotides outside the gene matches: 5. The DNA of the CDR3 is TGCGCCAGCAGCTCGACAGGGGACGCCTATGGCTACACCTTC. Residues: CASSSTGDAYGYTF. The whole variable domain, remainder taken from reference TRBV5-1 and TRBJ1-2, is KAGVTQTPRYLIKTRGQQVTLSCSPISGHRSVSWYQQTPGQGLQFLFEYFSETQRNKGNFPGRFSGRQFSNSRSEMNVSTLELGDSALYLCASSSTGDAYGYTFGSGTRLTVV.

The chain combines TRBV5-1 with TRBJ1-2; D is uncertain. CDR1 is SGHRS, CDR2 YFSETQ, per germline. The CDR3 has 14 residues. V lost 0 bases, J lost 3 bases, and 9 bases lay in between. CDR3 in DNA: TGCGCCAGCAGCTTGGAGGAGCGGGACTATGGCTACACCTTC. This codes for CASSLEERDYGYTF.

The rearrangement links TRBV7-1 to TRBJ2-3; TRBD2 matches at 8 bases. TRBV7-1 is given ORF status, its function remaining uncertain. Unmatched junction bases numbered 8, after V lost 6 bases and J lost 3 bases. The CDR3 contains 15 residues. The CDR3 spells CASSPAGGRTDTQYF. The DNA of the CDR3 is TGTGCCAGCAGTCCCGCCGGCGGGAGGACAGATACGCAGTATTTT.

V gene TRBV5-1 combines with J gene TRBJ1-2, with TRBD1 matching over 7 bases. Trimming removed 1 base from V and 2 bases from J; junction bases left unmatched: 11. The CDR3 extends over 17 amino acids. The germline gives CDR1 SGHRS, CDR2 YFSETQ. The CDR3 DNA reads TGCGCCAGCAGCTTGCCGTCGAGTACAGGGGCCAACTATGGCTACACCTTC. This gives the protein CASSLPSSTGANYGYTF.

The rearrangement joins TRBV4-1 to TRBJ2-3; no reliable D call. V gave up 1 base and J gave up 5 bases, with 16 bases separating them. Per germline, CDR1 MGHRA and CDR2 YSYEKL. This CDR3 spans 16 amino acids. The CDR3 spells CASSQVLVKKGDTQYF. In nucleotides, the CDR3 is TGCGCCAGCAGCCAAGTCCTGGTTAAGAAGGGAGATACGCAGTATTTT.